This is a list of T cell receptor beta chains from one sample in a study of CD8 T cells in ankylosing spondylitis. TCRdb itself ran the 5' RACE reads through MiXCR, one entry per CDR3 protein. The data hold around 430,000 distinct CDR3 sequences, with over 15% observed a single time. Sequencing was carried out using blood, either unsorted or a sorted T cell fraction (not recorded which). These receptors originate from a male donor with ankylosing spondylitis. CDR3s include the opening cysteine and the closing phenylalanine or tryptophan. The D gene is left open where the match is weak. Clone size is stated in some rows and not others, as once, few, many or a class when expanded.

CDR3nt | CDR3aa | abundance | j_gene | v_gene | d_gene
TGTGCCAGCAGCCAAGCGGAAAGCTCTGGGGCCAACGTCCTGACTTTC | CASSQAESSGANVLTF | . | TRBJ2-6 | TRBV4-2 | .
TGTGCCAGCAGTGAAGATCGGGTCTACAATGAGCAGTTCTTC | CASSEDRVYNEQFF | . | TRBJ2-1 | TRBV6-1 | .
TGTGCCATCAGTACTGACAGGGTCGAGGCCAACGTCCTGACTTTC | CAISTDRVEANVLTF | few | TRBJ2-6 | TRBV10-3 | TRBD1
TGTGCCAGCAGCCCGGCCGACAGGGTCTACGAGCAGTACTTC | CASSPADRVYEQYF | few | TRBJ2-7 | TRBV28 | TRBD1
TGTGCCAGCAGCCAAGATTCGAGGTGGAAGCTTGATGGCTACACCTTC | CASSQDSRWKLDGYTF | few | TRBJ1-2 | TRBV4-2 | .
TGCAGTGCTCCAGGGCAGGCTGGAAACACCATATATTTT | CSAPGQAGNTIYF | many | TRBJ1-3 | TRBV20-1 | .
TGCAGTGCTAGAGAATCCGCGGGATATCAGGATGAGCAGTTCTTC | CSARESAGYQDEQFF | . | TRBJ2-1 | TRBV20-1 | .
TGTGCCAGCAGCGTGGGAAACACCATATATTTT | CASSVGNTIYF | few | TRBJ1-3 | TRBV5-6 | .
TGTGCCAGCAGCTTGCAATGGGACACTGAAGCTTTCTTT | CASSLQWDTEAFF | . | TRBJ1-1 | TRBV5-5 | .
TGTGCCAGTGACAGGGGGGGGTTTGGGAATCAGCCCCAGCATTTT | CASDRGGFGNQPQHF | few | TRBJ1-5 | TRBV6-1 | TRBD1
TGTGCCAGCAGCTTAGACACCCTTCAGGGAGATACGCAGTATTTT | CASSLDTLQGDTQYF | few | TRBJ2-3 | TRBV7-2 | .
TGTGCCTGGAGTCCGGGGGGAGCTGGAAACACCATATATTTT | CAWSPGGAGNTIYF | few | TRBJ1-3 | TRBV30 | .
TGCGCCAGCAGCCAAGATCATACAGGGGGCTACGAGCAGTACTTC | CASSQDHTGGYEQYF | few | TRBJ2-7 | TRBV4-1 | TRBD1
TGTGCCAGCAGTTCACCGGGGGGTACGACTTACGAGCAGTACTTC | CASSSPGGTTYEQYF | . | TRBJ2-7 | TRBV28 | TRBD2
TGTGCCAGCTCACCACCGTTAGCGGGAGGACACGAGCAGTACTTC | CASSPPLAGGHEQYF | few | TRBJ2-7 | TRBV18 | TRBD2
TGTGCCACCAGCAGGACAGGGGGATCGAACCACCGCGAGCAGTACTTC | CATSRTGGSNHREQYF | few | TRBJ2-7 | TRBV15 | TRBD1
TGTGCCACCAGCAGAGATCCCCGGGCAACTGAAGCTTTCTTT | CATSRDPRATEAFF | . | TRBJ1-1 | TRBV15 | .
TGTGCCAGCAGCACGCTTTCAGGCTTTGGCTACACCTTC | CASSTLSGFGYTF | many | TRBJ1-2 | TRBV9 | .
TGTGCCAGCAGGCCAGGGATCACTACCGGGGAGCTGTTTTTT | CASRPGITTGELFF | few | TRBJ2-2 | TRBV12-3/TRBV12-4 | .
TGCGCCAGCAGCCAAGGAGACTCGAGGAGCGGGAACTTGTACGAGCAGTACTTC | CASSQGDSRSGNLYEQYF | . | TRBJ2-7 | TRBV4-3 | TRBD2
TGCGCCAGCAGCTTGGCCGTGACAGGGCACAATGAGCAGTTCTTC | CASSLAVTGHNEQFF | many | TRBJ2-1 | TRBV5-1 | TRBD1
TGTGCCAGCAAGCCGGCCTTCAGCTCCTACGAGCAGTACTTC | CASKPAFSSYEQYF | . | TRBJ2-7 | TRBV2 | .
TGTGCCAGCAGTTCGACTAGCGGGCTCTACAATGAGCAGTTCTTC | CASSSTSGLYNEQFF | few | TRBJ2-1 | TRBV6-4 | TRBD2
TGTGCCAGCAGCTTATACGGACCGGGCTCCTACAATGAGCAGTTCTTC | CASSLYGPGSYNEQFF | few | TRBJ2-1 | TRBV11-1 | .
TGCGCCAGCAGCTTGGCCTCAGGGTGGAATAATTCACCCCTCCACTTT | CASSLASGWNNSPLHF | . | TRBJ1-6 | TRBV5-1 | .
TGTGCCACCAGCAGAGATCAGTATGGCTACACCTTC | CATSRDQYGYTF | few | TRBJ1-2 | TRBV15 | .
TGTGCCAGCAGTTACTCCCCCGGGACATCTAACTATGGCTACACCTTC | CASSYSPGTSNYGYTF | . | TRBJ1-2 | TRBV6-5 | .
TGCAGTGCCCGAAGGACAGGGATTAATGAAAAACTGTTTTTT | CSARRTGINEKLFF | . | TRBJ1-4 | TRBV20-1 | TRBD1
TGCGCCAGCAGCATCGGGACTGCCACAGATACGCAGTATTTT | CASSIGTATDTQYF | . | TRBJ2-3 | TRBV5-1 | .
TGTGCCAGCAGTTTAATGGGCTCACGCTTGAACACTGAAGCTTTCTTT | CASSLMGSRLNTEAFF | many | TRBJ1-1 | TRBV12-3/TRBV12-4 | .
TGTGCCAGCAGCCAAATGTTGTCGGGGTTTTCCAATGAGCAGTTCTTC | CASSQMLSGFSNEQFF | few | TRBJ2-1 | TRBV5-6 | .
TGTGCCAGTGCCAGCGGGCTGAACGAGTTCTTC | CASASGLNEFF | . | TRBJ2-1 | TRBV19 | .
TGTGCCAGCAGCGCCGGGACTAGCGGTTCAGCTGCCCACAATGAGCAGTTCTTC | CASSAGTSGSAAHNEQFF | . | TRBJ2-1 | TRBV11-1 | TRBD2
TGTGCCAGCTCACAGGGACCAGGGGGATCCTACGAGCAGTACTTC | CASSQGPGGSYEQYF | . | TRBJ2-7 | TRBV18 | TRBD1
TGCAGCGTTAAAGGGGGGACCCAAGAGACCCAGTACTTC | CSVKGGTQETQYF | . | TRBJ2-5 | TRBV29-1 | .
TGTGCCAGCAGTTTAGGCCAGGGAAAGGGTCAGCCCCAGCATTTT | CASSLGQGKGQPQHF | . | TRBJ1-5 | TRBV12-3/TRBV12-4 | .
TGTGCCAGCTCACTTGTGGCAGGGGGAATATGGCGGGGGGCCTACGAGCAGTACTTC | CASSLVAGGIWRGAYEQYF | few | TRBJ2-7 | TRBV18 | .
TGTGCCAGCAGCTTAGTACTAGCGGGAGGGCCGGGTAACAATGAGCAGTTCTTC | CASSLVLAGGPGNNEQFF | . | TRBJ2-1 | TRBV11-2 | TRBD2
TGTGCCACCAGCAGAGAGAACACGAGAAGCACAGATACGCAGTATTTT | CATSRENTRSTDTQYF | . | TRBJ2-3 | TRBV15 | .
TGTGCCAGCAGACCGCGGCGGGGGGGGCAAACCGGGGAGCTGTTTTTT | CASRPRRGGQTGELFF | few | TRBJ2-2 | TRBV12-3/TRBV12-4 | TRBD2
TGTGCCAGCAGTCCTTACCGGGACACCAACTATGGCTACACCTTC | CASSPYRDTNYGYTF | many | TRBJ1-2 | TRBV27 | .
TGCAGTGCTAGAGATTTCCCGGGCCGCGAGCAGTTCTTC | CSARDFPGREQFF | few | TRBJ2-1 | TRBV20-1 | .
TGTGCCAGCATCACCTGGGGGGCTGGCACTGAAGCTTTCTTT | CASITWGAGTEAFF | many | TRBJ1-1 | TRBV6-1 | .